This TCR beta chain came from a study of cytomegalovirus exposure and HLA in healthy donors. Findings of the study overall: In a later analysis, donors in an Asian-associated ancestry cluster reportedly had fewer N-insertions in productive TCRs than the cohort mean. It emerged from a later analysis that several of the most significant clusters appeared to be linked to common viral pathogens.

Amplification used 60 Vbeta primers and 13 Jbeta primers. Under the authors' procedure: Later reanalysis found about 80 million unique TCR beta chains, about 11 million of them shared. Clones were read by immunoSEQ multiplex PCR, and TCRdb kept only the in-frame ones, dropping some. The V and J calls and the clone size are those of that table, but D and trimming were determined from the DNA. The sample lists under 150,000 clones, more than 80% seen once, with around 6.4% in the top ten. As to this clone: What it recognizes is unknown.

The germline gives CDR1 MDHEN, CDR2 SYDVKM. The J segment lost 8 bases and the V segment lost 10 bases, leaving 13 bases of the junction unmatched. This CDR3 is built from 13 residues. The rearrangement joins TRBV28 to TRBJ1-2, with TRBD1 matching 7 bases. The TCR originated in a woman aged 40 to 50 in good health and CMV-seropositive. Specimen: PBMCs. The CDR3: CATHREGGSGYTF. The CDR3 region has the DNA TGTGCCACTCATCGGGAAGGGGGCAGCGGCTACACCTTC.